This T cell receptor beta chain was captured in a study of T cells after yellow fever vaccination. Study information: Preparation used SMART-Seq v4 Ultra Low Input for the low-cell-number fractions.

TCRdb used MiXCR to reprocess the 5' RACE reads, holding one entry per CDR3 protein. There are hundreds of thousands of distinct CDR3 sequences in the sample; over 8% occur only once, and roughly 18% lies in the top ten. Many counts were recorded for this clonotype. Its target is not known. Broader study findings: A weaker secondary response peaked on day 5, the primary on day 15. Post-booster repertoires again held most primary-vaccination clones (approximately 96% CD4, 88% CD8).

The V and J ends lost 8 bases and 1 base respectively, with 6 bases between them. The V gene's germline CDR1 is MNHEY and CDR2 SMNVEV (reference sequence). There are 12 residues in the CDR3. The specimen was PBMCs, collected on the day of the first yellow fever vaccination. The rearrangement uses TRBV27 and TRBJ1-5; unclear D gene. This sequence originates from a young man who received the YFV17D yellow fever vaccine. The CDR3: CASGSSNQPQHF. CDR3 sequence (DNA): TGTGCCAGCGGCTCAAGCAATCAGCCCCAGCATTTT.